Only a few counts were recorded for the clone carrying this T cell receptor beta chain. Germline CDR1 and CDR2: MNHEY and SMNVEV (reference sequence). The CDR3 loop spans 16 amino acids. The V and J ends lost 3 bases and 5 bases respectively, with 19 bases between them. This entry comes from a study of cytomegalovirus exposure and HLA in healthy donors. Use of 60 Vbeta and 13 Jbeta primers characterized the PCR. Using immunoSEQ multiplex PCR, the repertoire was profiled, and TCRdb retains in-frame clones only, with some absent. The sample includes 200,000 to 250,000 clones, over 65% of them seen just once.

The rearrangement uses TRBV27 and TRBJ1-1; D may be TRBD1 (5 bases). This clonotype was obtained from a young man in good health and CMV-seronegative. The sequenced material came from PBMCs. CDR3 loop: CASSFGAQSGRTEAFF. The CDR3 DNA is TGTGCCAGCAGTTTTGGGGCCCAGTCGGGGAGGACTGAAGCTTTCTTT.